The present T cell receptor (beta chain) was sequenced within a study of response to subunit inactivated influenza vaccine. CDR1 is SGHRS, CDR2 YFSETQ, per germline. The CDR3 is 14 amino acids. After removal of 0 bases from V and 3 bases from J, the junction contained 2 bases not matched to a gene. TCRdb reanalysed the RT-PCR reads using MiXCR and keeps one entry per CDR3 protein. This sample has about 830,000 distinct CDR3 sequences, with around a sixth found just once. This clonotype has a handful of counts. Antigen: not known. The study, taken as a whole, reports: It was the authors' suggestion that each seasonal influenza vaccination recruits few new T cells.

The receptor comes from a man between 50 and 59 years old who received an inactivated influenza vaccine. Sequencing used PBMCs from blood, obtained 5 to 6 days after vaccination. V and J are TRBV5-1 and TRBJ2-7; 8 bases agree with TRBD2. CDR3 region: CASSLVSGNYEQYF. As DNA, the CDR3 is TGCGCCAGCAGCTTGGTTAGCGGGAACTACGAGCAGTACTTC. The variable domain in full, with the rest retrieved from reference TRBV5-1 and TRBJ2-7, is KAGVTQTPRYLIKTRGQQVTLSCSPISGHRSVSWYQQTPGQGLQFLFEYFSETQRNKGNFPGRFSGRQFSNSRSEMNVSTLELGDSALYLCASSLVSGNYEQYFGPGTRLTVT.